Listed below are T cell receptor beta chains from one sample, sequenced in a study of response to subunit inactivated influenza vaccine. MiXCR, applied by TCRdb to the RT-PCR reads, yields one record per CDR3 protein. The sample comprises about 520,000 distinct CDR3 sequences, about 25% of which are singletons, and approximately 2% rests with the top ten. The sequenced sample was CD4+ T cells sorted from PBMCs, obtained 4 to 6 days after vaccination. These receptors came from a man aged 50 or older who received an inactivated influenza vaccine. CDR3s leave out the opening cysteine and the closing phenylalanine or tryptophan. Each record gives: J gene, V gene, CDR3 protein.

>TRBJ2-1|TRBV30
AGVGTSSYNEQF
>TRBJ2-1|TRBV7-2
ASSGGPGYNEQF
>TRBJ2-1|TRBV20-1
SAFGLAGANEQF
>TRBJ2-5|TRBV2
ASSRRDQGKTQY
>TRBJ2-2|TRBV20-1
SAKWTGTRTYKRDTGELF
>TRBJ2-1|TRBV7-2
ASSLVGSDSYNEQF
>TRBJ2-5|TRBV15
ATSRAPGETQY
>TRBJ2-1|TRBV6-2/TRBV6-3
ASRDGTSGGHEQF
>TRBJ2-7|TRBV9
ASSANRDRVNYEQY
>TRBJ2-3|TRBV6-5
ASSYSRGSGITDTQY
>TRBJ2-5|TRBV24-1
ATSDPGHIQETQY
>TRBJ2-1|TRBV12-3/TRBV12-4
ASRPGTGKVNEQF
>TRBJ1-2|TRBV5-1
ASSIQDRGSYGYT
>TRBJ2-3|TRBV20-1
SAGTAYTDTQY
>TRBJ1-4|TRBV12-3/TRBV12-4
ATRGRGQKEKLF
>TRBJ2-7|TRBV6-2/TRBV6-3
ASSYSGAPGKQY
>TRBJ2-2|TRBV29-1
SGDSQNTGELF
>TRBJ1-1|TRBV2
ASSADRVETEAF
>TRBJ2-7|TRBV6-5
ASSYSTVAGFEQY
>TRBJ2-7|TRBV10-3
ATTPAGGYHEQY
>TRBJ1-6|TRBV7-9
ASSLGPPREKDSPLH
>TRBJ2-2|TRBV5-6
ASSLSRHQGGTGELF
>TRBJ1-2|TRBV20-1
SAREGGGHGYT
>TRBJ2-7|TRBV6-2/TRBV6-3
ASTTGAAYEQY
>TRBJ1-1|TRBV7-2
ASSLDLWRPEAF
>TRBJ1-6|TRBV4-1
ASSQDQGASYNSPLH
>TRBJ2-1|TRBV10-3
AFSELQPGIYNEQF
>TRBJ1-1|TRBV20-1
SGINQGFFPEAF
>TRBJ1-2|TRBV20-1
SARGSGGRETYGYT
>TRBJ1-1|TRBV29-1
SVAFENTEAF
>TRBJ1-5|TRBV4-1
ASSQGGTVIQPQH